The T cell receptor beta chain under discussion was sequenced for a study of T cell responses to AZD1222 COVID-19 vaccine. General observations from the study: Clonal diversity was possibly underestimated; the donors were predominantly white British and more often female.

Clones were sequenced by immunoSEQ multiplex PCR, and TCRdb holds only the in-frame ones, with some missing. The sample holds approximately 120,000 clones, more than 70% seen once. A word on this clone: Antigen unknown.

V shed 6 bases and J 0 bases; nucleotides not matched to a gene: 10. The V gene's germline CDR1 is SGHRS and CDR2 YFSETQ. The CDR3 is made up of 16 amino acids. Sequenced material: peripheral blood, taken 28 days after the second AZD1222 dose. The chain combines TRBV5-1 with TRBJ2-3, with 7 bases matching TRBD2. The clonotype comes from an adult who received the AZD1222 COVID-19 vaccine. The DNA of the CDR3 is TGCGCCAGCACCCCCCGACTAGCCTCTAGCACAGATACGCAGTATTTT. Protein product: CASTPRLASSTDTQYF. The whole variable domain, filled in from reference TRBV5-1 and TRBJ2-3, reads KAGVTQTPRYLIKTRGQQVTLSCSPISGHRSVSWYQQTPGQGLQFLFEYFSETQRNKGNFPGRFSGRQFSNSRSEMNVSTLELGDSALYLCASTPRLASSTDTQYFGPGTRLTVL.